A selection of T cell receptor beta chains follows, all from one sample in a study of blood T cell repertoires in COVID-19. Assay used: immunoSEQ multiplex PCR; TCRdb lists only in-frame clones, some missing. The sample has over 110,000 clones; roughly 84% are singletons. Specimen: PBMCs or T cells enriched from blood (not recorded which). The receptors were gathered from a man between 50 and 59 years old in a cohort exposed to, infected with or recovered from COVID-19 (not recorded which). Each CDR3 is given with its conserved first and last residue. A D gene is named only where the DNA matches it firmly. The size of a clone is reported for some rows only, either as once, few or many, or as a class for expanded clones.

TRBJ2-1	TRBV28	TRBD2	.	TGTGCCAGCAGTTTAATTGGCGGGAGGGCCGCCAATGAGCAGTTCTTC	CASSLIGGRAANEQFF
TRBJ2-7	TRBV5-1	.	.	TGCGCCAGCAGCTTAGGGGGCTACGAGCAGTACTTC	CASSLGGYEQYF
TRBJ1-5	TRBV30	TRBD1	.	TGTGCCTGGAGTGGAGGGACAGGGGACCAGCCCCAGCATTTT	CAWSGGTGDQPQHF
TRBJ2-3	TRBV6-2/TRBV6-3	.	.	TGTGCCAGCAGTTATGGGACATATAAACTAGATACGCAGTATTTT	CASSYGTYKLDTQYF
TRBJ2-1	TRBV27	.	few	TGTGCCAGCAGCAGAAACAATGAGCAGTTCTTC	CASSRNNEQFF
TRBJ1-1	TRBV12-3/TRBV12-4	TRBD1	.	TGTGCCAGCAGTCAGGGGGTAGGTGAAGCTTTCTTT	CASSQGVGEAFF
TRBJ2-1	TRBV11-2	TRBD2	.	TGTGCCAGCAGCTTAGATCTAGCGGGGCTTTACAATGAGCAGTTCTTC	CASSLDLAGLYNEQFF
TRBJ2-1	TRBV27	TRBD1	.	TGTGCCAGCAGTTTGGGTCAGGGGGCGGTCTCCTACAATGAGCAGTTCTTC	CASSLGQGAVSYNEQFF
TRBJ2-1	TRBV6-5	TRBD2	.	TGTGCCAGCAGTCCTAGCGGGAGGGCCCGCGATGAGCAGTTCTTC	CASSPSGRARDEQFF
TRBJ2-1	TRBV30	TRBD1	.	TGTGCCTGGAGTCCGACAGGGGATGAGCAGTTCTTC	CAWSPTGDEQFF
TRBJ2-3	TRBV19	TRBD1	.	TGTGCCAGTAGTAGGGGACAGGGGGCGAAAGATACGCAGTATTTT	CASSRGQGAKDTQYF
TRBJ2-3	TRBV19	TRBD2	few	TGTGCCAGTTTCCCTCGTGGACTAGCGGCTAGCACAGATACGCAGTATTTT	CASFPRGLAASTDTQYF
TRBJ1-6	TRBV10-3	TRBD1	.	TGTGCCATCAGTGGGGGACAGGGGAGCTCCTATAATTCACCCCTCCACTTT	CAISGGQGSSYNSPLHF
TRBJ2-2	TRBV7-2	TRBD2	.	TGTGCCAGCAGCTTAAAACTAGCGGGGGGGAAGATGGGCACCGGGGAGCTGTTTTTT	CASSLKLAGGKMGTGELFF
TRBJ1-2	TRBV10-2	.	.	TGCGCCAGCAGTGAAGACAAGGCCTATGGCTACACCTTC	CASSEDKAYGYTF
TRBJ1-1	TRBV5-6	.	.	TGTGCCAGCAGCTTGGTTACCACGCGCACTGAAGCTTTCTTT	CASSLVTTRTEAFF
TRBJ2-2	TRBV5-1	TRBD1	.	TGCGCCAGCACCCCGGGACAGGGGTGGGCCGGGGAGCTGTTTTTT	CASTPGQGWAGELFF
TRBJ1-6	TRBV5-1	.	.	TGCGCCAGCAGGGATTACAGGGACACCTATAATTCACCCCTCCACTTT	CASRDYRDTYNSPLHF
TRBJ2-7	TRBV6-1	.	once	TGTGCCAGCAGTGAACGGGCAGGGGCGCTGAGCGAGCAGTACTTC	CASSERAGALSEQYF
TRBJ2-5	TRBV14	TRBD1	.	TGTGCCAGCAGCCCGGACAGGGTCCGGGAGACCCAGTACTTC	CASSPDRVRETQYF
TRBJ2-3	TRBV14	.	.	TGTGCCAGCAGCCAAGACTCCTATACGCAGTATTTT	CASSQDSYTQYF
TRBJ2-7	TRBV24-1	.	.	TGTGCCACCAGTGAATCATCAGGGGTCGAGCAGTACTTC	CATSESSGVEQYF